This T cell receptor beta chain stems from a study of shared clonotypes between healthy human individuals. Germline V CDR1 and CDR2: SGHVS, FQNEAQ. The CDR3 consists of 15 residues. The germline V and J ends were trimmed by 5 bases and 5 bases, with 19 bases remaining between them. In the naive CD8 group, cells lacked CD45RO and were positively selected for CCR7, so terminally differentiated effector memory CD45RA+ cells were left out. Produced via immunoSEQ multiplex PCR; TCRdb's table is partial and in-frame only. This table holds around 2.1 million clones, approximately 94% found once. The chain carries TRBV7-8 and TRBJ2-7; tentatively, D is TRBD2 (5 bases). The sequencing sample was made of naive CD8+ T cells from PBMCs. The TCR sequence derives from a man in his late teens or twenties in good health. Some clones in this sample may be carry-over from other donors' samples. The chain's CDR3 is CASSPLGLAPNEQYF. The CDR3 bases are TGTGCCAGCAGCCCCCTAGGGCTAGCCCCCAACGAGCAGTACTTC. Variable domain in full (rest from reference TRBV7-8 and TRBJ2-7): GAGVSQSPRYKVAKRGQDVALRCDPISGHVSLFWYQQALGQGPEFLTYFQNEAQLDKSGLPSDRFFAERPEGSVSTLKIQRTQQEDSAVYLCASSPLGLAPNEQYFGPGTRLTVT.